One and the same sample provided the 18 T cell receptor beta chains below, sequenced in a study of cytomegalovirus exposure and HLA in healthy donors. The PCR used 60 Vbeta and 13 Jbeta primers. This table comes from immunoSEQ multiplex PCR, and its TCRdb copy is limited to in-frame clones, with some not included. The table records under 150,000 clones, 75% to 85% of them present only once. The specimen was PBMCs. These receptors were obtained from a woman aged 40 to 50 in good health and CMV-seropositive.

This chain joins TRBV7-3 and TRBJ2-1; 11 bases match TRBD2. There are 15 residues in the CDR3. Germline V gene sequence: CDR1 SGHTA, CDR2 FQGTGA. Trimming cost V 5 bases and J 7 bases; bases outside gene matches: 7. This CDR3 reads CASSALAGGPNEQFF. In nucleotides, the CDR3 is TGTGCCAGCAGCGCTTTAGCGGGAGGGCCGAATGAGCAGTTCTTC.

This rearrangement joins TRBV28 to TRBJ1-3; D is unclear. Trimming removed 5 bases from V and 2 bases from J, with 4 bases in between. The germline gives CDR1 MDHEN, CDR2 SYDVKM. This CDR3 is built from 12 residues. The CDR3, as DNA: TGTGCCAGCAGTATCGCTGGAAACACCATATATTTT. Its protein is CASSIAGNTIYF.

Concerning this clone itself: This sample also contains other DNA sequences that code for the same CDR3. The gene calls are TRBV10-1 and TRBJ2-5, with D perhaps matching TRBD1 (5 bases). The end of the DNA aligns better with TRBJ2-7, so the J call may be wrong. The CDR3 covers 11 residues. Germline-derived CDR1 and CDR2 are WNHNN and SYGVQD (reference sequence). The CDR3 DNA reads as TGCGCCAGCAGCCAGGGCTACGAGCAGTACTTC. Translating gives CASSQGYEQYF.

The rearrangement joins TRBV2 to TRBJ2-7, with D hard to call. Germline CDR1 is SNHLY and CDR2 is FYNNEI. There are 12 residues in the CDR3. The ends were cut back, 8 bases at V and 0 bases at J, with 8 bases in the middle. The chain's CDR3 is CASSGSSYEQYF. The CDR3 nucleotides read TGTGCCAGCTCTGGCAGCTCCTACGAGCAGTACTTC.

V is TRBV5-1 and J is TRBJ2-7; weak D call: TRBD2 (6 bases). Per germline, CDR1 SGHRS and CDR2 YFSETQ. Trimming took off 4 bases at V and 6 bases at J, with 20 bases between the two ends. The CDR3 contains 15 residues. The CDR3 spells CASSPQLTGDREQYF. The DNA of the CDR3 is TGCGCCAGCAGCCCCCAACTAACGGGAGATCGCGAGCAGTACTTC. The full variable domain, its missing parts supplied by reference TRBV5-1 and TRBJ2-7, is KAGVTQTPRYLIKTRGQQVTLSCSPISGHRSVSWYQQTPGQGLQFLFEYFSETQRNKGNFPGRFSGRQFSNSRSEMNVSTLELGDSALYLCASSPQLTGDREQYFGPGTRLTVT.

V usage is TRBV5-1 and J usage is TRBJ2-5; 13 bases agree with TRBD2. The end of the DNA is better explained by TRBJ2-7, so the J call may be wrong. The germline V gene encodes CDR1 SGHRS and CDR2 YFSETQ. The CDR3 spans 16 residues. The CDR3 protein is CASSPTGTSGKYEQYF. CDR3 sequence (DNA): TGCGCCAGCAGCCCGACCGGGACTAGCGGGAAATACGAGCAGTACTTC.

The rearrangement links TRBV6-7 to TRBJ2-7; TRBD1 matches at 8 bases. TRBV6-7 is identified as an open reading frame with a role that is uncertain. V lost 5 bases and J lost 5; bases outside the gene matches: 8. The CDR3 runs 14 residues. CDR3 protein: CASSPWTGKDEQYF. CDR3 nucleotide sequence: TGTGCCAGCAGTCCCTGGACAGGGAAGGACGAGCAGTACTTC.

As regards this clone: At one of its ends the junction is not consistent with the germline gene, which may arise from a read error. The chain employs TRBV7-7 and TRBJ2-5; 8 bases fit TRBD2. The CDR3 extends over 14 amino acids. The germline CDR1 and CDR2 sequences are SSHAT and FNYEAQ (reference sequence). The CDR3, as DNA: TGTGCTAGCAGCCTAGCGGGCCAGCAAGAGACCCAGTACTTC. Amino acids: CASSLAGQQETQYF.

The gene calls are TRBV6-1 and TRBJ2-5; tentatively, D is TRBD1 (5 bases). Germline CDR1 is MNHNS and CDR2 is SASEGT. With 1 base removed from V and 7 bases from J, the gap between germline ends came to 10 bases. This CDR3 spans 13 amino acids. CDR3 sequence (DNA): TGTGCCAGCAGTGAAGGGGTAAGGGGGACCCAGTACTTC. It translates to CASSEGVRGTQYF.

The V and J genes are TRBV11-2 and TRBJ2-7; 9 positions agree with TRBD1. This CDR3 contains 17 residues. V lost 6 bases and J lost 3; bases outside the gene matches: 15. The germline gives CDR1 SGHAT, CDR2 FQNNGV. DNA of the CDR3: TGTGCCAGCAGTTACTGGGCAACAGGGGGCATGTACTACGAGCAGTACTTC. This gives the protein CASSYWATGGMYYEQYF. Filled out from reference TRBV11-2 and TRBJ2-7, the complete variable domain reads EAGVAQSPRYKIIEKRQSVAFWCNPISGHATLYWYQQILGQGPKLLIQFQNNGVVDDSQLPKDRFSAERLKGVDSTLKIQPAKLEDSAVYLCASSYWATGGMYYEQYFGPGTRLTVT.

The chain recombines TRBV19 with TRBJ2-2, with a tentative D call TRBD2 (5 bases). The V end lost 6 bases, the J end lost 6 bases, and 8 bases lay between the germline ends. There are 12 residues in the CDR3. Germline V gives CDR1 LNHDA, CDR2 SQIVND (reference sequence). CDR3 coding DNA: TGTGCCAGTAGCCACGGGGCCGGGGAGCTGTTTTTT. Its protein is CASSHGAGELFF.

The chain joins TRBV10-3 to TRBJ2-1; 8 bases map to TRBD2. The CDR3 has 17 amino acids. Germline values: CDR1 ENHRY, CDR2 SYGVKD. With 2 bases clipped from V and 6 bases from J, the junction kept 12 bases outside the gene matches. CDR3 sequence (DNA): TGTGCCATCAGTGAGCCGGGGGGACTAGGAGAGGCCAATGAGCAGTTCTTC. Amino acid sequence: CAISEPGGLGEANEQFF.

V is TRBV27 and J is TRBJ1-2; a weak D match, TRBD1 (6 bases). The ends were cut back, 4 bases at V and 8 bases at J, with 14 bases in the middle. The CDR3 loop spans 13 amino acids. Germline assignment: CDR1 MNHEY and CDR2 SMNVEV (reference sequence). DNA of the CDR3: TGTGCCAGCAGTTACAGGGCATCTCAAGGCTACACCTTC. It encodes CASSYRASQGYTF.

This chain joins TRBV27 and TRBJ2-7; 7 nucleotides line up with TRBD1. Germline V gene sequence: CDR1 MNHEY, CDR2 SMNVEV (reference sequence). The CDR3 contains 13 residues. After removal of 7 bases from V and 3 bases from J, the junction contained 6 bases not matched to a gene. CDR3 DNA: TGTGCCAGCATGGACCGACAGGGCTACGAGCAGTACTTC. Its protein is CASMDRQGYEQYF.

The V and J genes are TRBV10-2 and TRBJ2-7; TRBD2 is a possible D gene (5 bases). V lost 2 bases and J lost 7, with 15 bases in between. The CDR3 has 14 residues. CDR1 is WSHSY and CDR2 is SAAADI in the germline V gene. The CDR3 region has the DNA TGCGCCAGCAGTGAGGGTTGGACTGCAGGTGAGCAGTACTTC. The encoded protein is CASSEGWTAGEQYF.

This chain uses TRBV18 with TRBJ2-7, with TRBD2 matching 11 bases. The V segment lost 4 bases and the J segment 0 bases; nucleotides outside the gene matches: 2. Germline V lookup: CDR1 KGHSH, CDR2 LQKENI. CDR3 length equals 15 residues. Here the CDR3 reads CASSQTSGGSYEQYF. The CDR3, as DNA: TGTGCCAGCTCACAAACTAGCGGGGGCTCCTACGAGCAGTACTTC.

The chain has TRBV11-2 and TRBJ1-4; no firm D call. Germline CDR1 is SGHAT and CDR2 is FQNNGV. The CDR3 extends over 12 amino acids. The germline V and J ends were trimmed by 4 bases and 8 bases, with 8 bases remaining between them. CDR3: CASSSGAEKLFF. The CDR3 DNA reads TGTGCCAGCAGCTCGGGTGCCGAAAAACTGTTTTTT.

As concerns this clone: The junction and the germline gene differ at one end; a read error may be behind it. The V call is TRBV7-9, the J call TRBJ1-1; 7 bases map to TRBD1. CDR3 size: 15 residues. Germline-derived CDR1 and CDR2 are SEHNR and FQNEAQ (reference sequence). DNA of the CDR3: TGTTCCAGCAGCCCTACAACAGGGGTCGGCACTGAAGCTTTCTTT. It translates to CSSSPTTGVGTEAFF. The whole variable domain, remainder taken from reference TRBV7-9 and TRBJ1-1, is DTGVSQNPRHKITKRGQNVTFRCDPISEHNRLYWYRQTLGQGPEFLTYFQNEAQLEKSRLLSDRFSAERPKGSFSTLEIQRTEQGDSAMYLCSSSPTTGVGTEAFFGQGTRLTVV.